A selection of T cell receptor beta chains follows, all from one sample in a study of cytomegalovirus exposure and HLA in healthy donors. Sequencing used immunoSEQ multiplex PCR; TCRdb keeps in-frame clones, though not all of them. In all, the sample yields about 82,000 clones. Sequencing input: PBMCs. These receptors came from a woman aged 25-40 years in good health and CMV-seronegative. The CDR3 runs from the conserved cysteine through the conserved F or W. The D gene is left open where the match is weak.

DNA	CDR3	V	J	D
TGTGCCAGCCGGAGGACAGCCTATACCAAAGCTTTCTTT	CASRRTAYTKAFF	TRBV6-5	TRBJ1-1	.
TGTGCTAGTGGTTTATCCGGACAGGTCCACAAACAGTACTTC	CASGLSGQVHKQYF	TRBV12-5	TRBJ2-7	TRBD1
TGCGCCAGCAGCCCATGGGAGAATTACAATGAGCAGTTCTTC	CASSPWENYNEQFF	TRBV5-1	TRBJ2-1	.
TGCGCCAGCAGCCACACGACAGGATTGTCCGAGCAGTACTTC	CASSHTTGLSEQYF	TRBV4-1	TRBJ2-7	.
TGTGCCAGCAGCAGTTACAGGAACACTGAAGCTTTCTTT	CASSSYRNTEAFF	TRBV5-8	TRBJ1-1	.
TGCAGCGTCGACTATGGCTACACCTTC	CSVDYGYTF	TRBV29-1	TRBJ1-2	.
TGTGCCAGCAGCGTAGGAACCGAAGCGGGGGGGCGAGAGACCCAGTACTTC	CASSVGTEAGGRETQYF	TRBV9	TRBJ2-5	TRBD2
TGCGCCAGCAGCTACACAGGGGATACAGATGGCTACACCTTC	CASSYTGDTDGYTF	TRBV5-1	TRBJ1-2	TRBD1
TGTGCCTGGAGTGTGACAGGAGAGGGCTACACCTTC	CAWSVTGEGYTF	TRBV30	TRBJ1-2	.
TGTGCCAGCAGCCGGACAGGAGCTGGTGGCTACACCTTC	CASSRTGAGGYTF	TRBV5-4	TRBJ1-2	TRBD1
TGTGCCAGCAGCGTTGGGAGTTCTGGCGAGCAGTACTTC	CASSVGSSGEQYF	TRBV9	TRBJ2-7	.
TGTGCCACAAAAGGGACAGGGGATGGCTACACCTTC	CATKGTGDGYTF	TRBV10-3	TRBJ1-2	TRBD1
TGCGCCAGCAGCCAACTACCAGGACAGGGAGACGAAAAACTGTTTTTT	CASSQLPGQGDEKLFF	TRBV4-1	TRBJ1-4	TRBD1
TGTGCCAGCAGTTCCCCGACAGGGTTGGGAGAGACCCAGTACTTC	CASSSPTGLGETQYF	TRBV6-6	TRBJ2-5	TRBD1
TGTGCCAGCAGCTTCTTGCAGGCGATGAACACTGAAGCTTTCTTT	CASSFLQAMNTEAFF	TRBV7-9	TRBJ1-1	.
TGTGCCAGTAGTAGGGGAGGGTCCAGGGGTAAGGAGACCCAGTACTTC	CASSRGGSRGKETQYF	TRBV19	TRBJ2-5	.
TGCGCCAGCAGTCAGGAGGTCCGGGGGTCCTACAATGAGCAGTTCTTC	CASSQEVRGSYNEQFF	TRBV4-1	TRBJ2-1	.
TGTGCCAGCATGGGAACGACAGGAGAAGCTTTCTTT	CASMGTTGEAFF	TRBV6-5	TRBJ1-1	.
TGTGCCAGCGTTAGGGGCGCGAACATGAACACTGAAGCTTTCTTT	CASVRGANMNTEAFF	TRBV6-5	TRBJ1-1	.
TGTGCCAGCTCACCAGAGACAGGGGACGATGAAAAACTGTTTTTT	CASSPETGDDEKLFF	TRBV18	TRBJ1-4	TRBD1
TGTGCCATCAGTGCCACGGGAGGGGACAATGAGCAGTTCTTC	CAISATGGDNEQFF	TRBV10-3	TRBJ2-1	TRBD2